Listed below are T cell receptor beta chains from one sample, sequenced in a study of T cells in localized non-small cell lung cancer. The data were produced by immunoSEQ multiplex PCR, yet TCRdb's version contains in-frame clones alone and is incomplete. Of around 40,000 clones listed, roughly 90% are singletons. The sample in question was peripheral blood, obtained before any cancer treatment. These receptors originate from a female donor over 55 with stage I squamous cell lung carcinoma. Both conserved end residues are part of each CDR3. The D gene is left open where the match is weak. Not all rows give a size; the values are once, few, many and, for expanded clones, a class.

clone_size,v_call,d_call,j_call,cdr3_aa,cdr3_nt
few,TRBV19,-,TRBJ2-1,CASTLGPTSNEQFF,TGTGCCAGTACCCTGGGACCAACTTCCAATGAGCAGTTCTTC
once,TRBV7-9,TRBD2,TRBJ2-7,CASSLEFSGSRSEQYF,TGTGCCAGCAGCTTGGAATTTAGCGGGAGCCGGTCCGAGCAGTACTTC
-,TRBV7-2,TRBD1,TRBJ2-1,CASTSQGGVGNEQFF,TGTGCCAGCACCTCACAGGGGGGAGTAGGGAATGAGCAGTTCTTC
-,TRBV20-1,-,TRBJ1-1,CSARLINEAFF,TGCAGTGCTAGGCTTATTAATGAAGCTTTCTTT
medium-sized,TRBV30,TRBD1,TRBJ2-7,CAWSFGTGVYEQYF,TGTGCCTGGAGTTTCGGGACAGGGGTATACGAGCAGTACTTC
-,TRBV6-5,-,TRBJ2-3,CASRTLADTQYF,TGTGCCAGCAGAACACTTGCAGATACGCAGTATTTT
-,TRBV4-1,-,TRBJ1-5,CASSQDRASQPQHF,TGCGCCAGCAGCCAAGACAGGGCCTCTCAGCCCCAGCATTTT
-,TRBV2,TRBD2,TRBJ2-5,CASSVGLAGAQETQYF,TGTGCCAGCAGTGTGGGACTAGCGGGGGCCCAAGAGACCCAGTACTTC
-,TRBV7-9,-,TRBJ1-5,CASSLNGGGNQPQHF,TGTGCCAGCAGCTTAAATGGAGGGGGCAATCAGCCCCAGCATTTT
few,TRBV4-1,TRBD2,TRBJ2-5,CASSHPLAGVGTRKGETQYF,TGCGCCAGCAGCCATCCCCTAGCGGGAGTGGGGACCCGGAAGGGGGAGACCCAGTACTTC
-,TRBV18,-,TRBJ2-1,CATSLEPRNEQFF,TGTGCCACCTCCTTAGAGCCGCGCAATGAGCAGTTCTTC
-,TRBV30,TRBD2,TRBJ2-1,CASGRQLYNEQFF,TGTGCCTCCGGGAGGCAACTCTACAATGAGCAGTTCTTC
-,TRBV5-1,TRBD2,TRBJ2-2,CASSLAAGVTGELFF,TGCGCCAGCAGCTTGGCAGCGGGAGTAACCGGGGAGCTGTTTTTT
-,TRBV4-1,-,TRBJ2-7,CASSPGDWSYEQYF,TGCGCCAGCAGCCCCGGGGACTGGTCTTACGAGCAGTACTTC
-,TRBV5-4,-,TRBJ1-2,CASSLGSRGANGYTF,TGTGCCAGCAGCTTGGGGTCTAGGGGGGCAAATGGCTACACCTTC
-,TRBV7-3,-,TRBJ2-5,CASSLAVSGETQYF,TGTGCCAGCAGCTTAGCTGTTAGCGGAGAGACCCAGTACTTC
-,TRBV7-3,TRBD2,TRBJ2-5,CASSWGLLPQETQYF,TGTGCCAGCAGCTGGGGACTATTACCCCAAGAGACCCAGTACTTC
-,TRBV7-2,TRBD2,TRBJ2-5,CASSFNGAGNQETQYF,TGTGCCAGCAGCTTTAATGGAGCGGGGAACCAAGAGACCCAGTACTTC
-,TRBV10-3,-,TRBJ2-7,CAISVGQYEQYF,TGTGCCATCAGTGTAGGGCAGTACGAGCAGTACTTC
-,TRBV19,TRBD1,TRBJ2-2,CASSMGQLNTGELFF,TGTGCCAGTAGTATGGGACAGCTGAACACCGGGGAGCTGTTTTTT
-,TRBV7-2,-,TRBJ1-6,CASSTAGRPLHF,TGTGCCAGCAGCACCGCCGGGAGACCCCTCCACTTT
-,TRBV7-3,TRBD1,TRBJ2-1,CASSPTRTGGKEQFF,TGTGCCAGCAGCCCGACCCGGACAGGGGGGAAGGAGCAGTTCTTC
once,TRBV30,TRBD2,TRBJ2-2,CAWIWMGREGYTGELFF,TGTGCCTGGATCTGGATGGGACGGGAGGGATACACCGGGGAGCTGTTTTTT
-,TRBV7-9,TRBD2,TRBJ2-5,CASSFPPTSGAYQETQYF,TGTGCCAGCAGCTTCCCCCCGACTAGCGGGGCGTACCAAGAGACCCAGTACTTC
once,TRBV6-6,-,TRBJ1-5,CASSSASGEQPQHF,TGTGCCAGCAGCTCCGCCTCGGGGGAACAGCCCCAGCATTTT
-,TRBV7-2,-,TRBJ2-7,CASSLRGIHEQYF,TGTGCCAGCAGCTTACGTGGGATCCACGAGCAGTACTTC
-,TRBV4-3,-,TRBJ2-7,CASSQEVSSSSYEQYF,TGCGCCAGCAGCCAAGAGGTCTCTTCGAGCTCCTACGAGCAGTACTTC
-,TRBV7-6,TRBD2,TRBJ2-1,CASSLGTSGSYNEQFF,TGTGCCAGCAGCTTAGGGACTAGCGGTTCCTACAATGAGCAGTTCTTC
-,TRBV7-9,-,TRBJ2-7,CASSQKGGGPMEQYF,TGTGCCAGCAGCCAGAAGGGGGGTGGGCCAATGGAGCAGTACTTC
-,TRBV5-6,-,TRBJ1-2,CASSLYGRRDYGYTF,TGTGCCAGCAGCTTGTATGGCAGGAGAGACTATGGCTACACCTTC
-,TRBV5-4,-,TRBJ2-3,CASSSYTDTQYF,TGTGCCAGCAGCTCCTACACAGATACGCAGTATTTT
-,TRBV7-3,-,TRBJ1-3,CASSPGLGNTIYF,TGTGCCAGCAGCCCGGGACTCGGAAACACCATATATTTT
-,TRBV4-2,-,TRBJ2-2,CASSHPGGGVNTGELFF,TGTGCCAGCAGCCACCCCGGGGGCGGGGTCAACACCGGGGAGCTGTTTTTT
once,TRBV19,TRBD2,TRBJ2-2,CASSPRGLAGAGELFF,TGTGCCAGTAGTCCCCGAGGACTAGCGGGAGCCGGGGAGCTGTTTTTT
-,TRBV27,TRBD2,TRBJ2-7,CASSFLAGGSYEQYF,TGTGCCAGCAGCTTCCTAGCGGGAGGTTCCTACGAGCAGTACTTC
once,TRBV7-6,TRBD2,TRBJ2-7,CASSLAPLSSGLSYEQYF,TGTGCCAGCAGCTTAGCTCCCTTAAGTAGCGGGCTCTCCTACGAGCAGTACTTC
-,TRBV9,-,TRBJ2-3,CASSVVGSADTQYF,TGTGCCAGCAGCGTAGTGGGTTCGGCAGATACGCAGTATTTT
-,TRBV5-1,TRBD1,TRBJ1-2,CASSPYSGTGGNYGYTF,TGCGCCAGCAGCCCCTACTCCGGGACAGGGGGAAACTATGGCTACACCTTC
-,TRBV11-2,TRBD1,TRBJ2-7,CASSLGRTGAYEQYF,TGTGCCAGCAGCTTAGGAAGGACAGGGGCCTACGAGCAGTACTTC
-,TRBV7-8,TRBD1,TRBJ1-2,CASSLGTGEGGYTF,TGTGCCAGCAGCTTAGGGACAGGGGAAGGCGGCTACACCTTC
-,TRBV10-1,-,TRBJ2-2,CASSDTGNTGELFF,TGCGCCAGCAGTGATACCGGTAACACCGGGGAGCTGTTTTTT
-,TRBV5-1,TRBD1,TRBJ2-5,CASSLVGTDVETQYF,TGCGCCAGCAGCTTGGTGGGGACAGACGTAGAGACCCAGTACTTC
-,TRBV30,TRBD1,TRBJ1-4,CAWSKTGGAGEKLFF,TGTGCCTGGAGTAAGACAGGGGGCGCTGGGGAAAAACTGTTTTTT
-,TRBV4-2,-,TRBJ1-4,CASSLRGLNEKLFF,TGTGCCAGCAGCCTCAGGGGCCTTAATGAAAAACTGTTTTTT
-,TRBV5-4,-,TRBJ1-5,CASSQWAILSNQPQHF,TGTGCCAGCAGTCAGTGGGCAATCCTTAGCAATCAGCCCCAGCATTTT
-,TRBV15,-,TRBJ2-7,CATSRDSPPYEQYF,TGTGCCACCAGCAGAGATTCACCCCCCTACGAGCAGTACTTC
-,TRBV10-1,-,TRBJ2-1,CASSESRAELYNEQFF,TGCGCCAGCAGTGAGTCTAGAGCGGAACTCTACAATGAGCAGTTCTTC
few,TRBV9,TRBD1,TRBJ2-6,CASSVGSRGRFSGANVLTF,TGTGCCAGCAGCGTAGGGAGCAGGGGGCGCTTCTCTGGGGCCAACGTCCTGACTTTC
-,TRBV18,-,TRBJ1-2,CASSPVGRFNGYTF,TGTGCCAGCTCACCGGTAGGGAGGTTCAATGGCTACACCTTC
few,TRBV30,-,TRBJ1-5,CAWTPRGTYNQPQHF,TGTGCCTGGACCCCGAGGGGCACTTACAATCAGCCCCAGCATTTT
-,TRBV4-1,TRBD2,TRBJ2-5,CASSQGGRAGGQYF,TGCGCCAGCAGCCAAGGGGGGAGGGCCGGGGGCCAGTACTTC
-,TRBV10-1,-,TRBJ2-5,CASSDASGEETQYF,TGCGCCAGCAGTGACGCCTCAGGCGAGGAGACCCAGTACTTC
-,TRBV30,TRBD2,TRBJ2-5,CAWRTGGGKTQYF,TGTGCCTGGAGAACGGGGGGAGGGAAGACCCAGTACTTC
-,TRBV9,TRBD1,TRBJ1-1,CASSVGGGTGRNTEAFF,TGTGCCAGCAGCGTAGGGGGAGGGACAGGGAGGAACACTGAAGCTTTCTTT
-,TRBV5-4,TRBD1,TRBJ2-7,CASSTPGWDRGSYEQYF,TGTGCCAGCAGCACCCCGGGCTGGGACAGGGGATCCTACGAGCAGTACTTC
-,TRBV19,-,TRBJ1-4,CASIGQNEKLFF,TGTGCCAGTATCGGCCAAAATGAAAAACTGTTTTTT